A single sample is the source of the 12 T cell receptor beta chains below, sequenced in a study of T cells in Graves' hyperthyroidism and ophthalmopathy. Amplification yielded TCR beta CDR3 regions, with RNA transcripts as the source. Carried out on the TCR CDR3, a first-round RT-PCR used the HTBI primer set. Each CDR3 protein gets one entry after TCRdb re-called the multiplex PCR reads with MiXCR. Here the sample spans 450,000 to 650,000 distinct CDR3 sequences, less than 25% being singletons. Sample: blood. All receptors come from a man younger than 35 with Graves' hyperthyroidism.

Only a few counts were recorded for this clonotype. The chain employs TRBV4-1 and TRBJ2-5; 7 nucleotides match TRBD2. Germline V gives CDR1 MGHRA, CDR2 YSYEKL. The V segment lost 1 base and the J segment 4 bases; nucleotides outside the gene matches: 9. The CDR3 contains 16 residues. CDR3 amino acids: CASSQAVAGVSETQYF. The CDR3 DNA reads as TGCGCCAGCAGCCAAGCAGTGGCGGGGGTCTCAGAGACCCAGTACTTC.

This clonotype was picked up many times. The chain combines TRBV4-1 with TRBJ1-5, with D unresolved. The CDR3 covers 17 residues. V was shortened by 1 base and J by 9 bases, with 22 bases between the two germline ends. CDR1 is MGHRA and CDR2 is YSYEKL in the germline V gene. The CDR3 sequence: CASSQGKGKGVTVPQHF. In nucleotides, the CDR3 is TGCGCCAGCAGCCAAGGTAAAGGGAAAGGAGTTACGGTGCCCCAGCATTTT.

The gene calls are TRBV6-5 and TRBJ1-1; a weak D match, TRBD1 (6 bases). The CDR3 is 15 residues long. Germline V lookup: CDR1 MNHEY, CDR2 SVGAGI. Trimming pared 4 bases from V and 2 bases from J, leaving 14 bases between. This chain's CDR3 is CASSSLGGLNTEAFF. As DNA, the CDR3 is TGTGCCAGCAGTTCACTCGGGGGGCTTAACACTGAAGCTTTCTTT.

This clonotype was found many times. The rearrangement joins TRBV28 to TRBJ1-5, with a possible D match to TRBD1 (5 bases). The CDR3 length is 14 residues. Trimming left V 4 bases short and J 6 bases short, with 13 bases between. Germline-derived CDR1 and CDR2 are MDHEN and SYDVKM. CDR3 nucleotides: TGTGCCAGCAGTTCCGGCAGGGTAGGTCAGCCCCAGCATTTT. Its translation is CASSSGRVGQPQHF.

This clonotype has ten or more counts. The genes are TRBV9 and TRBJ2-7; TRBD2 aligns across 8 bases. Germline CDR1 is SGDLS and CDR2 is YYNGEE. The CDR3 totals 15 residues. With 0 bases clipped from V and 5 bases from J, the junction kept 7 bases outside the gene matches. CDR3 coding DNA: TGTGCCAGCAGCGTAGCCCCGGGAGGGTTGAACGAGCAGTACTTC. Residues: CASSVAPGGLNEQYF.

This clonotype was picked up many times. V is TRBV6-1 and J is TRBJ1-1, with D uncertain. Per the germline V gene, CDR1 is MNHNS and CDR2 is SASEGT. The CDR3 loop spans 15 amino acids. Trimming shortened V by 2 bases and J by 1 base, and 11 bases separated the two germline ends. The CDR3 protein is CASSEWPYPNTEAFF. The DNA of the CDR3 is TGTGCCAGCAGTGAATGGCCATACCCGAACACTGAAGCTTTCTTT.

This rearrangement joins TRBV6-1 to TRBJ2-7; TRBD2 agrees at 12 bases. CDR1 is MNHNS and CDR2 is SASEGT in the germline V gene. The V gene end was trimmed by 3 bases and the J gene end by 0 bases; junction bases not matched to a gene: 3. The CDR3 consists of 16 residues. The DNA for the CDR3 is TGTGCCAGCAGTGAGACTAGCGGGGGCAGCTCCTACGAGCAGTACTTC. This gives the protein CASSETSGGSSYEQYF.

The chain links TRBV12-3 or TRBV12-4 to TRBJ1-5, with a weak D call TRBD1 (5 bases). The ends were cut back, 4 bases at V and 3 bases at J, with 16 bases in the middle. CDR3 length: 16 amino acids. The CDR3 DNA reads TGTGCCAGCAGTTGGACATGGGCCGCGGACAATCAGCCCCAGCATTTT. This gives the protein CASSWTWAADNQPQHF.

This clonotype has at least ten counts. This chain joins TRBV29-1 and TRBJ2-7, with 7 bases aligning to TRBD1. V lost 6 bases to trimming and J lost 2 bases; unmatched junction nucleotides: 10. This CDR3 region has 14 residues. Germline-derived CDR1 and CDR2 are SQVTM and ANQGSEA. The CDR3 region has the DNA TGCAGCGTGGCCCAGGGGGTCGTGGCCTACGAGCAGTACTTC. It translates to CSVAQGVVAYEQYF.

V and J are TRBV14 and TRBJ2-5, with unresolved D. The CDR3 is made up of 15 amino acids. Trimming pared 0 bases from V and 3 bases from J, leaving 11 bases between. Germline V gene data show CDR1 as SGHDN and CDR2 as FVKESK. The CDR3 protein is CASSQDRFMKETQYF. The DNA of the CDR3 is TGTGCCAGCAGCCAAGATCGTTTCATGAAAGAGACCCAGTACTTC.

This clonotype was observed many times. The chain joins TRBV20-1 to TRBJ1-2; TRBD1 is a possible D gene (5 bases). Germline values: CDR1 DFQATT, CDR2 SNEGSKA (reference sequence). Trimming took 7 bases from V and 0 from J, leaving 15 bases between them. The CDR3 contains 14 residues. CDR3 protein: CSVPTDFTNYGYTF. The CDR3 coding sequence is TGCAGTGTCCCGACAGACTTTACTAACTATGGCTACACCTTC.

This clonotype came up many times. The chain employs TRBV6-1 and TRBJ1-2; D not resolved. V lost 8 bases, J lost 6 bases, and 10 bases lay in between. There are 11 residues in the CDR3. The V gene's germline CDR1 is MNHNS and CDR2 SASEGT. For the CDR3, the DNA is TGTGCCAGCCGGCTGTCGGATGGCTACACCTTC. Translated, it gives CASRLSDGYTF.